The text below deals with one TCR beta chain. Its target is unknown. The CDR3 runs to 13 residues. The germline V gene has CDR1 LNHDA and CDR2 SQIVND (reference sequence). J was trimmed by 6 bases and V by 10 bases; bases with no gene match: 7. It was RNA transcripts that yielded the amplified TCR beta CDR3 regions. The TCR CDR3 was amplified in a first-round RT-PCR using the HTBI primer set. TCRdb processed the multiplex PCR reads anew with MiXCR; each CDR3 protein has one entry. This sample has approximately 600,000 distinct CDR3 sequences, with roughly 20% found just once. Active moderate-to-severe ophthalmopathy, Clinical Activity Score at least 3, NOSPECS at least 4, under 3 months' duration. Exclusion followed for patients with uncontrolled infection, other autoimmune disease, pregnancy or lactation. These data are taken from a study of T cells in Graves' hyperthyroidism and ophthalmopathy. Study conclusions and caveats: Most thyroid clonotypes expanded above 0.001 appeared in blood too. Stable hyperthyroidism was told apart from ophthalmopathy by a model built on 13 V-J features.

This sequence was found in a man under 40 with Graves' ophthalmopathy. The sample taken for sequencing was blood. The chain couples TRBV19 to TRBJ2-7; 12 bases map to TRBD2. The CDR3 DNA is TGTGCCACCAGACTAGCGGGAGCCGTCGAGCAGTACTTC. Amino acids: CATRLAGAVEQYF.